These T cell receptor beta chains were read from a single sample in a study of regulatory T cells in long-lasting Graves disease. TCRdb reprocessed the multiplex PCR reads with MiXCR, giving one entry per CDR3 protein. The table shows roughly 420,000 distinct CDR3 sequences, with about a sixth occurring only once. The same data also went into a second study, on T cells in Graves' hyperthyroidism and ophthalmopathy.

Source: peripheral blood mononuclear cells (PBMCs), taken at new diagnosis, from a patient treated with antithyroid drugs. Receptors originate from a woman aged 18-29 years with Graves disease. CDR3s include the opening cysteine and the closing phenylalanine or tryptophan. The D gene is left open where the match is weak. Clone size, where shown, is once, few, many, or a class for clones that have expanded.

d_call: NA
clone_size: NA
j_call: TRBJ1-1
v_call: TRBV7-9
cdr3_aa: CASSLAAGVGPEAFF
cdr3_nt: TGTGCCAGCAGCTTAGCGGCAGGGGTTGGTCCTGAAGCTTTCTTT

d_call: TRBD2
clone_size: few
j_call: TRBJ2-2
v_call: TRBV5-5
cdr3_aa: CASSLFPTSGRAGGELFF
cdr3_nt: TGTGCCAGCAGCTTGTTCCCTACTAGCGGGAGGGCCGGCGGGGAGCTGTTTTTT

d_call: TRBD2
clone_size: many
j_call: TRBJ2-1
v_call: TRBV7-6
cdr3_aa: CASSSPRGGAPLYNEQFF
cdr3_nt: TGTGCCAGCAGCTCCCCCCGGGGGGGGGCACCCCTCTACAATGAGCAGTTCTTC

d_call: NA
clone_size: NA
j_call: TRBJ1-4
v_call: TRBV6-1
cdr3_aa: CASSEPGQRVFF
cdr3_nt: TGTGCCAGCAGTGAACCGGGACAAAGGGTGTTTTTT

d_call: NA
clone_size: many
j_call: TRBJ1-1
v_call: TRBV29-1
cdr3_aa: CSVEGQDPEAFF
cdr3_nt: TGCAGCGTTGAAGGACAGGATCCTGAAGCTTTCTTT

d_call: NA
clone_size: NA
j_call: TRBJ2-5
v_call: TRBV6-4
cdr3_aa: CASRPISGGTKETQYF
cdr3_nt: TGTGCCAGCAGGCCTATAAGTGGCGGCACAAAAGAGACCCAGTACTTC

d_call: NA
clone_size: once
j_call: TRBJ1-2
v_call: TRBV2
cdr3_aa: CASSEAQDYGYAF
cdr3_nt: TGTGCCAGCAGTGAAGCGCAGGACTATGGCTACGCCTTC

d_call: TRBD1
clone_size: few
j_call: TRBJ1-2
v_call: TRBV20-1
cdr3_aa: CSASDRVQGYGYTF
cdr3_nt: TGCAGTGCCTCTGACAGGGTACAAGGCTATGGCTACACCTTC

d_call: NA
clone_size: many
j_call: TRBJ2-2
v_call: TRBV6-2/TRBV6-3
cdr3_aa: CASSYSIADTGELFF
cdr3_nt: TGTGCCAGCAGTTACTCGATAGCGGACACCGGGGAGCTGTTTTTT

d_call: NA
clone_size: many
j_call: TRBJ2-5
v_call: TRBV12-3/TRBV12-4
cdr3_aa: CASSLTRETQYF
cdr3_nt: TGTGCCAGCAGTTTAACCAGAGAGACCCAGTACTTC

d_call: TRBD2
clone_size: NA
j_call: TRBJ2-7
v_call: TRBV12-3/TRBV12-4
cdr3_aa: CASRLLAGVASYEQYF
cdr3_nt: TGTGCCAGCAGGCTACTAGCGGGAGTGGCGTCCTACGAGCAGTACTTC

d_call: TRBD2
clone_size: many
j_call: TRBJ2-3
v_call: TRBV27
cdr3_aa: CASSPGLAGYTDTQYF
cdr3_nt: TGTGCCAGCAGTCCCGGACTAGCGGGATACACAGATACGCAGTATTTT

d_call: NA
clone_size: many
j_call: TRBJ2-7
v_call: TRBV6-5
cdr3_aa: CASSYSSQGLPLREQYF
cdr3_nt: TGTGCCAGCAGTTACTCCAGCCAAGGACTACCATTACGCGAGCAGTACTTC

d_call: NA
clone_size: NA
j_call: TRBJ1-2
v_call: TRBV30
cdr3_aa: CAWKGGSGYTF
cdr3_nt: TGTGCCTGGAAGGGGGGCTCTGGCTACACCTTC

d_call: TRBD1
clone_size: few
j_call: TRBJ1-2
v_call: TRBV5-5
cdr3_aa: CASSLVGQADGYTF
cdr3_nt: TGTGCCAGCAGCTTGGTGGGACAGGCCGATGGCTACACCTTC

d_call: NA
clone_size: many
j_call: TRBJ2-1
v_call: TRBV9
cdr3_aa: CASSAGTLGYNEQFF
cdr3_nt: TGTGCCAGCAGCGCCGGGACTCTCGGGTACAATGAGCAGTTCTTC

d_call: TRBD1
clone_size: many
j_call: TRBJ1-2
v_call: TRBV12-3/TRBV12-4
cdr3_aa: CASSPRTGTITFYGYTF
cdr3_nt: TGTGCCAGCAGTCCCCGGACAGGGACGATAACCTTCTATGGCTACACCTTC

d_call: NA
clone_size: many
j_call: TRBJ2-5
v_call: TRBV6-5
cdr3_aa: CASSSNRGPQETQYF
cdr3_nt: TGTGCCAGCAGTTCTAACCGCGGGCCTCAAGAGACCCAGTACTTC

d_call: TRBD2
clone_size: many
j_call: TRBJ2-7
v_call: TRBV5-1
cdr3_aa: CASSLTASGSSYEQYF
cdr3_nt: TGCGCCAGCAGCTTAACCGCTAGCGGGAGCTCCTACGAGCAGTACTTC

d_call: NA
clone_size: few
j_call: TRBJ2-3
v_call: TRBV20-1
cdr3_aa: CRTSRGTDTQYF
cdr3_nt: TGCAGGACCTCAAGGGGAACAGATACGCAGTATTTT

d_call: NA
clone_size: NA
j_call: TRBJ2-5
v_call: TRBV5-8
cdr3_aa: CASSLENQETQYF
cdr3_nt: TGTGCCAGCAGCTTGGAAAACCAAGAGACCCAGTACTTC

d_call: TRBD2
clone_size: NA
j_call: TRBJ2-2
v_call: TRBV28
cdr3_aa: CASSPPGLAFAGELFF
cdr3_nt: TGTGCCAGCAGTCCGCCGGGACTAGCTTTCGCCGGGGAGCTGTTTTTT

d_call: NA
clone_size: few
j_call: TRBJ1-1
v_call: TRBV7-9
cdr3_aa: CASSLLREVNTEAFF
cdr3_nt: TGTGCCAGCAGCCTCCTCCGGGAGGTGAACACTGAAGCTTTCTTT

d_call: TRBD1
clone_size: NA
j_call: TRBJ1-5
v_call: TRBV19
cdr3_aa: CASKSRRQGAWPQHF
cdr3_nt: TGTGCCAGTAAGTCGCGGAGACAGGGGGCTTGGCCCCAGCATTTT

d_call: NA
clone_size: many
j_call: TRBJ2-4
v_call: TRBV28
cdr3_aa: CASSLPGIGPKNIQYF
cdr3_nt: TGTGCCAGCAGTTTACCCGGGATTGGCCCCAAAAACATTCAGTACTTC

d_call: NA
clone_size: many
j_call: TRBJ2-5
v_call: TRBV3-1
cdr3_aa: CASSQEPRECGQETQYF
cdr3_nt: TGTGCCAGCAGCCAAGAACCCAGGGAATGCGGCCAAGAGACCCAGTACTTC

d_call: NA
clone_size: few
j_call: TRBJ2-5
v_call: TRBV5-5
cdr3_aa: CASSLDPEWETQYF
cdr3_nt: TGTGCCAGCAGCTTGGACCCGGAGTGGGAGACCCAGTACTTC

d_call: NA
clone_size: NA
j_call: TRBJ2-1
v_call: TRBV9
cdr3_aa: CASSVVPGAGEQFF
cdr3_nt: TGTGCCAGCAGCGTAGTTCCGGGAGCGGGTGAGCAGTTCTTC

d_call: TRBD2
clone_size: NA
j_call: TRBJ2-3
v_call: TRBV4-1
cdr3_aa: CASSQSPGGVSTDTQYF
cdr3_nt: TGCGCCAGCAGCCAATCCCCTGGGGGGGTAAGCACAGATACGCAGTATTTT

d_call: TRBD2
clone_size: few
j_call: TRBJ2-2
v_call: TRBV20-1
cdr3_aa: CSAKPSGTGELFF
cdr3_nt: TGCAGTGCTAAGCCTAGCGGGACCGGGGAGCTGTTTTTT

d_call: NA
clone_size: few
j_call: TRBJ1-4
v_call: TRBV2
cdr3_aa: CASKRVAEKLFF
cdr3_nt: TGTGCCAGCAAGAGGGTGGCCGAAAAACTGTTTTTT

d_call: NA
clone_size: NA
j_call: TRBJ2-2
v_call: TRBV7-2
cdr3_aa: CASSVTAGGTGELFF
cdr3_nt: TGTGCCAGCAGCGTAACGGCCGGGGGCACCGGGGAGCTGTTTTTT

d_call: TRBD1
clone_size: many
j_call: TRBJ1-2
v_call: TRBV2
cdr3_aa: CASEKGTGPFYGYTF
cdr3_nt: TGTGCCAGCGAAAAAGGGACAGGCCCTTTCTATGGCTACACCTTC

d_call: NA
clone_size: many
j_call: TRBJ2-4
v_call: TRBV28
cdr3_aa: CASTSLPINIQYF
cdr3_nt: TGTGCCAGCACTTCGCTGCCCATAAACATTCAGTACTTC

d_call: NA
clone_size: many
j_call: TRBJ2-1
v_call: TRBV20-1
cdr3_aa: CSARVTSSYNEQFF
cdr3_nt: TGCAGTGCTAGAGTAACGAGCTCCTACAATGAGCAGTTCTTC

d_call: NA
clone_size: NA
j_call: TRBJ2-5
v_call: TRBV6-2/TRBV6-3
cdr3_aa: CASSHSFFEVAELQETQYF
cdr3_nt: TGTGCCAGCAGTCACTCCTTTTTTGAGGTAGCGGAGCTACAAGAGACCCAGTACTTC

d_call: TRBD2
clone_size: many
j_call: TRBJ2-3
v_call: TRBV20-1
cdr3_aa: CSAPEKLAGGLHFTDTQYF
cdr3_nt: TGCAGTGCTCCAGAAAAACTAGCGGGAGGCCTCCACTTCACAGATACGCAGTATTTT

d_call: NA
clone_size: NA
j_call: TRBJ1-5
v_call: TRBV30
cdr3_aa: CAWSTGRINQPQHF
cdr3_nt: TGTGCCTGGAGTACGGGACGGATTAATCAGCCCCAGCATTTT

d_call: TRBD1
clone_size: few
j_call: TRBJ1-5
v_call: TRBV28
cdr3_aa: CASSSPGGSNQPQHF
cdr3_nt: TGTGCCAGCAGTTCCCCAGGGGGTAGCAATCAGCCCCAGCATTTT

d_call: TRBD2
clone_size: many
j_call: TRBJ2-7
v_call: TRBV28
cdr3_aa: CASSLILAGNEQYF
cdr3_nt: TGTGCCAGCAGTTTAATCCTAGCGGGAAACGAGCAGTACTTC

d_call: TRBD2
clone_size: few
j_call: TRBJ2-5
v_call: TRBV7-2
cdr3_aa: CASSRLAEETQYF
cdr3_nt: TGTGCCAGCAGCCGACTAGCGGAAGAGACCCAGTACTTC

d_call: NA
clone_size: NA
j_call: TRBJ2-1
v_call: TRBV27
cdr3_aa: CAGSPTLALIRYNEQFF
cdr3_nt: TGTGCCGGCAGTCCAACATTAGCGTTAATTAGGTACAATGAGCAGTTCTTC

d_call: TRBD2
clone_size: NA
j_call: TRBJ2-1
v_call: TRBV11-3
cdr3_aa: CASSLRAGKYNEQFF
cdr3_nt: TGTGCCAGCAGCCTACGAGCGGGAAAGTACAATGAGCAGTTCTTC

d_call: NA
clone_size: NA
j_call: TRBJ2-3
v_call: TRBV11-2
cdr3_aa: CASSTLGGRGGLGTDTQYF
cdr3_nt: TGTGCCAGCAGCACACTAGGCGGCCGTGGGGGATTGGGGACAGATACGCAGTATTTT

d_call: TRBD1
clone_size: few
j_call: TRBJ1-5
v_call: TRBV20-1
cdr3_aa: CSATRGQGARSVLERPQHF
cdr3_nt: TGCAGCGCGACTCGGGGACAGGGGGCCCGTTCCGTCTTGGAGCGGCCCCAGCATTTT

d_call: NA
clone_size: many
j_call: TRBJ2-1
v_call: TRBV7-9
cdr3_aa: CASSGPRGGGYNEQFF
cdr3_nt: TGTGCCAGCAGCGGACCTAGGGGAGGGGGCTACAATGAGCAGTTCTTC

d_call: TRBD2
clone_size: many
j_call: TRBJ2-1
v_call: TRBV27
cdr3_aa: CASSLGLAGGPGYNEQFF
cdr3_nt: TGTGCCAGCAGTCTTGGACTAGCGGGAGGGCCGGGTTACAATGAGCAGTTCTTC

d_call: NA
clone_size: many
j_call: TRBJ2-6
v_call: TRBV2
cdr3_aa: CASSVWGAGANVLTF
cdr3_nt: TGTGCCAGCAGTGTATGGGGGGCTGGGGCCAACGTCCTGACTTTC

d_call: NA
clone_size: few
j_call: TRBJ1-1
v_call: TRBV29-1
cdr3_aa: CSVPTGYNTEAFF
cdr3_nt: TGCAGCGTGCCGACAGGCTATAACACTGAAGCTTTCTTT

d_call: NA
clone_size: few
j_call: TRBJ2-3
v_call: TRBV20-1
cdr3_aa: CSARRDGNTDTQYF
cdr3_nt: TGCAGTGCTAGGCGGGACGGTAACACAGATACGCAGTATTTT

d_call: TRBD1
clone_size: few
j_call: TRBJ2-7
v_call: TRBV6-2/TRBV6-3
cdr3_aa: CASQKGGVAYEQYF
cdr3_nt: TGTGCCAGCCAAAAAGGGGGCGTTGCCTACGAGCAGTACTTC

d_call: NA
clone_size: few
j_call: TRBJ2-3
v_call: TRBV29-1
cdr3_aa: CSVENWGSDTQYF
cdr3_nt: TGCAGCGTTGAAAATTGGGGGTCAGATACGCAGTATTTT

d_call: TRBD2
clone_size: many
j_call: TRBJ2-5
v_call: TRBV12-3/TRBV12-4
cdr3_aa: CASSPLAEETQYF
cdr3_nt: TGTGCCAGCAGCCCTCTAGCGGAAGAGACCCAGTACTTC

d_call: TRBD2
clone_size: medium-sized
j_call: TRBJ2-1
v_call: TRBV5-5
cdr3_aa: CASSLRTSGHNEQFF
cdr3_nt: TGTGCCAGCAGCTTGCGGACTAGCGGGCACAATGAGCAGTTCTTC